This T cell receptor (beta chain) was sequenced in a study of blood T cell repertoires in COVID-19. Study in general: T cells, B-cell-depleted T cells, or PBMCs supplied cDNA or gDNA.

Germline CDR1 is SQVTM and CDR2 is ANQGSEA. Germline trimming cut 7 bases from V and 2 bases from J; bases unmatched to any gene: 1. This CDR3 region has 11 residues. Clones were sequenced by immunoSEQ multiplex PCR, and TCRdb holds only the in-frame ones, with some missing. The top ten clones hold about 3% of a sample with about 270,000 clones, 91% of them seen once. Individuals aged roughly 18 to 95 years were recruited from fewer than 25 US areas. A PCR-confirmed or clinician-diagnosed COVID-19 case had contacted exposed participants within 2 weeks of entry. The clonotype originates from a man in his forties who had been exposed to COVID-19. Specimen: PBMCs or T cells enriched from blood (not recorded which). The chain combines TRBV29-1 with TRBJ1-2; 7 nucleotides match TRBD1. CDR3 bases: TGCAGCGGGACAGGAAACTATGGCTACACCTTC. As protein: CSGTGNYGYTF. The whole variable domain, remainder taken from reference TRBV29-1 and TRBJ1-2, is SAVISQKPSRDICQRGTSLTIQCQVDSQVTMMFWYRQQPGQSLTLIATANQGSEATYESGFVIDKFPISRPNLTFSTLTVSNMSPEDSSIYLCSGTGNYGYTFGSGTRLTVV.